This is a list of T cell receptor beta chains from one sample in a study of CD8 T cells in Susac syndrome. TCRdb called the immunoSEQ multiplex PCR reads again in MiXCR, with one record for every CDR3 protein. The sample yields some 150,000 distinct CDR3 sequences, around 94% seen once. Sequencing used CD4+ T cells from PBMCs. These receptors came from a human donor in good health. CDR3s include the opening cysteine and the closing phenylalanine or tryptophan. Fields, in order: V gene, D gene, clone size, J gene, CDR3 protein, CDR3 DNA. D genes are given only for firm matches. Not every row has a clone size; where given, it reads once, few, many or a size class.

TRBV5-1	TRBD2	.	TRBJ2-5	CASSLELAQETQYF	TGCGCCAGCAGCTTGGAACTAGCGCAAGAGACCCAGTACTTC
TRBV6-5	.	.	TRBJ2-5	CASSYSDRQYF	TGTGCCAGCAGTTACTCGGACCGGCAGTACTTC
TRBV30	.	.	TRBJ1-5	CAWRRGGGSNQPQHF	TGTGCCTGGAGAAGGGGAGGGGGTAGCAATCAGCCCCAGCATTTT
TRBV25-1	.	.	TRBJ2-3	CASARITDTQYF	TGTGCCAGCGCCCGGATTACAGATACGCAGTATTTT
TRBV28	TRBD1	.	TRBJ2-1	CASTQLDRGNNEQFF	TGTGCCAGCACCCAGCTCGACAGGGGCAACAATGAGCAGTTCTTC
TRBV5-1	.	.	TRBJ1-2	CASSLSPGTGYTF	TGCGCCAGCAGCTTGAGTCCCGGTACGGGCTACACCTTC
TRBV10-3	TRBD2	.	TRBJ2-7	CATEGTSGYEQYF	TGTGCCACCGAAGGGACTAGCGGTTACGAGCAGTACTTC
TRBV7-9	.	.	TRBJ1-2	CASSLNPAGWGYGYTF	TGTGCCAGCAGCTTAAATCCGGCAGGGTGGGGCTATGGCTACACCTTC
TRBV9	.	once	TRBJ2-7	CASSVDDRPSGEQYF	TGTGCCAGCAGCGTAGATGACAGACCCTCTGGCGAGCAGTACTTC
TRBV2	.	.	TRBJ2-7	CASSEGSGTYEQYF	TGTGCCAGCAGTGAAGGTAGCGGAACTTACGAGCAGTACTTC
TRBV29-1	TRBD2	once	TRBJ2-3	CSVEPSGITDTQYF	TGCAGCGTTGAGCCTAGCGGGATCACAGATACGCAGTATTTT
TRBV5-6	TRBD1	.	TRBJ2-2	CASSFWTGNTGELFF	TGTGCCAGCAGCTTCTGGACAGGGAACACCGGGGAGCTGTTTTTT
TRBV2	.	.	TRBJ2-3	CASSGGKGADTQYF	TGTGCCAGCAGTGGAGGGAAAGGGGCAGATACGCAGTATTTT
TRBV6-5	TRBD1	.	TRBJ2-2	CASSYGQGTDTGELFF	TGTGCCAGCAGTTACGGACAGGGGACCGACACCGGGGAGCTGTTTTTT
TRBV5-4	TRBD2	.	TRBJ2-1	CASSRTSGSFYNEQFF	TGTGCCAGCAGCCGAACCAGCGGGAGTTTCTACAATGAGCAGTTCTTC
TRBV27	TRBD1	.	TRBJ2-6	CASSLLGQGAGANVLTF	TGTGCCAGCAGTTTATTAGGGCAGGGGGCTGGGGCCAACGTCCTGACTTTC
TRBV9	.	.	TRBJ1-3	CASSLARQTSGNTIYF	TGTGCCAGCAGCCTTGCCCGGCAAACCTCTGGAAACACCATATATTTT
TRBV10-3	TRBD1	.	TRBJ1-1	CAIMGGTGGADNTEAFF	TGTGCCATCATGGGCGGGACAGGGGGCGCAGACAACACTGAAGCTTTCTTT
TRBV5-1	TRBD1	.	TRBJ2-2	CASSLVDRDTGELFF	TGCGCCAGCAGCTTGGTGGACAGGGACACCGGGGAGCTGTTTTTT
TRBV7-2	.	.	TRBJ2-1	CASEREGGLIDEQFF	TGTGCCAGCGAACGCGAGGGAGGACTTATAGATGAGCAGTTCTTC
TRBV7-8	.	once	TRBJ1-5	CASSSGQINSNQPQHF	TGTGCCAGCAGCTCGGGACAAATTAATAGCAATCAGCCCCAGCATTTT
TRBV5-4	.	once	TRBJ2-2	CASSWDSYGELFF	TGTGCCAGCAGCTGGGACTCCTATGGGGAGCTGTTTTTT
TRBV20-1	.	.	TRBJ2-2	CSARRFGGETGELFF	TGCAGTGCTAGAAGGTTTGGGGGCGAAACCGGGGAGCTGTTTTTT
TRBV27	.	.	TRBJ2-7	CASMTGGYEQYF	TGTGCCAGCATGACAGGCGGCTACGAGCAGTACTTC
TRBV12-3/TRBV12-4	.	.	TRBJ2-2	CASRPGGSNTGELFF	TGTGCCAGCAGGCCAGGGGGGTCGAACACCGGGGAGCTGTTTTTT
TRBV12-3/TRBV12-4	.	.	TRBJ1-1	CASSLYVGGRLNTEAFF	TGTGCCAGCAGTTTGTACGTAGGTGGCAGATTGAACACTGAAGCTTTCTTT
TRBV30	TRBD1	.	TRBJ2-6	CAWSHGQGSLSGANVLTF	TGTGCCTGGAGTCATGGACAGGGCTCTCTCTCTGGGGCCAACGTCCTGACTTTC
TRBV20-1	TRBD2	.	TRBJ2-1	CSARPPSGSVQFF	TGCAGTGCTAGACCGCCTAGCGGGAGCGTTCAGTTCTTC
TRBV18	TRBD1	.	TRBJ1-2	CASSPLAGQGYGYTF	TGTGCCAGCTCACCACTTGCAGGACAGGGATATGGCTACACCTTC
TRBV3-1	.	.	TRBJ1-2	CASSPGSVGGYTF	TGTGCCAGCAGCCCAGGATCAGTCGGGGGCTACACCTTC
TRBV3-1	.	once	TRBJ2-7	CASSPGSGFYEQYF	TGTGCCAGCAGCCCGGGAAGCGGATTCTACGAGCAGTACTTC
TRBV11-2	.	.	TRBJ2-3	CASSLTSPGPPKGTDTQYF	TGTGCCAGCAGCTTGACTTCCCCGGGGCCCCCTAAGGGCACAGATACGCAGTATTTT
TRBV6-5	TRBD2	.	TRBJ2-7	CASSSLLATSGRAYEQYF	TGTGCCAGCAGTTCCTTGCTAGCAACTAGCGGGAGGGCCTACGAGCAGTACTTC
TRBV7-9	TRBD1	.	TRBJ1-2	CASSFTGVVKGYTF	TGTGCCAGCAGCTTCACAGGGGTGGTAAAGGGCTACACCTTC
TRBV29-1	.	.	TRBJ1-5	CSVGEGNQPQHF	TGCAGCGTTGGTGAGGGAAATCAGCCCCAGCATTTT
TRBV6-6	.	.	TRBJ1-4	CASSYSRGKSEKLFF	TGTGCCAGCAGTTACTCGAGGGGAAAAAGTGAAAAACTGTTTTTT
TRBV20-1	.	.	TRBJ1-1	CSARDPLLGGEAFF	TGCAGTGCTAGAGATCCGTTACTCGGGGGTGAAGCTTTCTTT
TRBV2	TRBD1	.	TRBJ1-1	CASREGTGSNTEAFF	TGTGCCAGCAGAGAAGGGACAGGCTCGAACACTGAAGCTTTCTTT
TRBV12-3/TRBV12-4	TRBD1	.	TRBJ1-2	CASSLTGVYGYTF	TGTGCCAGCAGTCTAACAGGGGTCTATGGCTACACCTTC